A selection of T cell receptor beta chains follows, all from one sample in a study of T cells after posttransplantation cyclophosphamide. The table came from immunoSEQ multiplex PCR; TCRdb's copy has only in-frame clones and leaves some out. The sample shows 5,500 to 6,500 clones, none of them appearing just once. This material consisted of PBMCs, taken after allogeneic stem cell transplant with posttransplant cyclophosphamide. The receptors were sampled from a male patient aged 55 to 70 who received an allogeneic stem cell transplant from a related donor, was CMV-positive, and had no GVHD. The graft donor may account for some of the T cells. Each CDR3 is given with its conserved first and last residue. D genes are given only for firm matches. The listing skips clone size in some rows; elsewhere it reads once, few, many or a size class.

v_call	j_call	cdr3_length	clone_size	d_call	cdr3_nt	cdr3_aa
TRBV29-1	TRBJ1-1	11	many	-	TGCAGCGTTGAAAGGAGTACTGAAGCTTTCTTT	CSVERSTEAFF
TRBV9	TRBJ2-5	15	few	TRBD2	TGTGCCAGCAGCGTAGCAGCGGGGGGGCAAGAGACCCAGTACTTC	CASSVAAGGQETQYF
TRBV5-1	TRBJ2-5	16	many	TRBD2	TGCGCCAGCAGCTTGGAGGGCGGGGGTTCTCAAGAGACCCAGTACTTC	CASSLEGGGSQETQYF
TRBV28	TRBJ2-7	14	few	TRBD1	TGTGCCAGCAGTACTCCGGGACAGATTTACGAGCAGTACTTC	CASSTPGQIYEQYF
TRBV7-9	TRBJ1-1	13	many	TRBD1	TGTGCCAGCAGCCGACAGGGGGGAACTGAAGCTTTCTTT	CASSRQGGTEAFF
TRBV7-2	TRBJ2-7	18	many	-	TGTGCCAGCAGACCTAAACACGGGTTGTTAGTGTTTGTGCACGAGCAGTACTTC	CASRPKHGLLVFVHEQYF
TRBV9	TRBJ2-3	16	-	TRBD2	TGTGCCAGCAGCAAAAGGACTAGTCCTTACACAGATACGCAGTATTTT	CASSKRTSPYTDTQYF
TRBV18	TRBJ2-7	17	many	TRBD1	TGTGCCAGCTCACCCGTCACGACAGGGGAAAGGGGCTACGAGCAGTACTTC	CASSPVTTGERGYEQYF
TRBV5-1	TRBJ1-5	15	many	TRBD1	TGCGCCAGCAGCTTGGGACAGGGGGCAGAAGGGCCCCAGCATTTT	CASSLGQGAEGPQHF
TRBV19	TRBJ2-5	13	medium-sized	-	TGTGCCAGTAGTATAAGCGACAGGCGAATCCAGTACTTC	CASSISDRRIQYF
TRBV6-6	TRBJ1-1	13	large	TRBD1	TGTGCCAGCAGGTCCGGACAGGGAGGCGAAGCTTTCTTT	CASRSGQGGEAFF
TRBV10-3	TRBJ1-2	15	many	-	TGTGCCATCAAGGCGGAGATCCCGGATCGGAATGGCTACACCTTC	CAIKAEIPDRNGYTF
TRBV5-1	TRBJ2-5	12	few	TRBD2	TGCGCCAGCAGCTTGGTGGCGGGGGAGCAGTACTTC	CASSLVAGEQYF
TRBV15	TRBJ2-6	13	many	-	TGTGCCACCAGCAGTGGCGGGGCCAACGTCCTGACTTTC	CATSSGGANVLTF
TRBV7-8	TRBJ1-2	15	-	TRBD1	TGTGCCAGCAGCTTACGGGACAGGGAAAACTATGGCTACACCTTC	CASSLRDRENYGYTF
TRBV10-3	TRBJ2-1	13	many	TRBD2	TGTGCCATCAATGAAGCGGGAAGAAATGAGCAGTTCTTC	CAINEAGRNEQFF
TRBV15	TRBJ2-7	14	many	TRBD1	TGTGCCACGAGACCGGGACAGGGTGAACACGAGCAGTACTTC	CATRPGQGEHEQYF
TRBV2	TRBJ1-2	12	few	-	TGTGCCGCACAGGGTGATTTTTATGGCTACACCTTC	CAAQGDFYGYTF
TRBV19	TRBJ1-5	16	few	-	TGTGCCAGTAGTATCGGTTATGGGCAGGGAAGGCAGCCCCAGCATTTT	CASSIGYGQGRQPQHF
TRBV29-1	TRBJ2-3	14	few	TRBD1	TGCAGCGTGATCCCGGGACAGTACACAGATACGCAGTATTTT	CSVIPGQYTDTQYF
TRBV7-6	TRBJ1-5	16	-	TRBD1	TGTGCCAGCAGCTTAGGGGGGGACAGACGCAATCAGCCCCAGCATTTT	CASSLGGDRRNQPQHF
TRBV2	TRBJ2-2	13	few	TRBD1	TGTGCCAGCCTAACAGGGGTCCCCGGGGAGCTGTTTTTT	CASLTGVPGELFF
TRBV7-9	TRBJ2-1	15	-	-	TGTGCCAGCACCCCTTTAGGGGGGGGCCAAAGTGAGCAGTTCTTC	CASTPLGGGQSEQFF
TRBV30	TRBJ2-7	13	few	-	TGTGCCTGGAGTGTAAATCCGTCGGGTGGGCAGTACTTC	CAWSVNPSGGQYF
TRBV11-1	TRBJ1-3	16	many	-	TGTGCCAGCAGCTTAGCGGCAGGGGACTCTGGAAACACCATATATTTT	CASSLAAGDSGNTIYF
TRBV11-2	TRBJ1-6	14	many	TRBD1	TGTGCCAGCAGTATGGGGACAGATAATTCACCCCTCCACTTT	CASSMGTDNSPLHF
TRBV6-5	TRBJ1-5	15	few	-	TGTGCCAGCAGTCCCCGCGAGGAGAGCAATCAGCCCCAGCATTTT	CASSPREESNQPQHF
TRBV18	TRBJ2-7	13	-	-	TGTGCCAGCTCTCCCCCCGGGGCCTACGAGCAGTACTTC	CASSPPGAYEQYF
TRBV7-6	TRBJ2-6	15	many	-	TGTGCCAGCAGACCAAGAGGGTCTGGGGCCAACGTCCTGACTTTC	CASRPRGSGANVLTF
TRBV11-3	TRBJ2-1	16	few	TRBD2	TGTGCCAGCAGCTTAGTTTCTAGCGGGGGGGCCTATGAGCAGTTCTTC	CASSLVSSGGAYEQFF
TRBV7-9	TRBJ1-2	14	many	TRBD1	TGTGCCAGCAGCGACAGGGGGCGGTACTATGGCTACACCTTC	CASSDRGRYYGYTF
TRBV5-1	TRBJ2-1	14	few	-	TGCGCCAGCACTCTCGAGGCTAGCAGCGATGAGCAGTTCTTC	CASTLEASSDEQFF
TRBV7-3	TRBJ1-1	13	many	-	TGTGCCAGCAGCTCCCACGGGAACACTGAAGCTTTCTTT	CASSSHGNTEAFF
TRBV6-1	TRBJ2-7	13	many	-	TGTGCCAGCAGTCAGGGTTACGCCTACGAGCAGTACTTC	CASSQGYAYEQYF
TRBV5-4	TRBJ1-2	12	many	-	TGTGCCAGCAGCTTGGGGGCAGATGGCTACACCTTC	CASSLGADGYTF
TRBV4-2	TRBJ1-5	16	few	TRBD1	TGTGCCAGCAGCCAGGACCGGGACAGGGGTGATCAGCCCCAGCATTTT	CASSQDRDRGDQPQHF
TRBV28	TRBJ1-5	15	many	-	TGTGCCAGCAGTTTATTTGGCCTCTCGGGACAGCCCCAGCATTTT	CASSLFGLSGQPQHF
TRBV7-3	TRBJ2-3	14	few	TRBD1	TGTGCCAGCAGCCGCGGACAGGGCACAGATACGCAGTATTTT	CASSRGQGTDTQYF
TRBV7-8	TRBJ1-2	13	-	-	TGTGCCAGCAGCCTCAGGGGAGCCTATGGCTACACCTTC	CASSLRGAYGYTF
TRBV5-8	TRBJ1-1	15	many	-	TGTGCCAGCAGCATGATACAGGGACGGTACACTGAAGCTTTCTTT	CASSMIQGRYTEAFF
TRBV6-5	TRBJ2-2	11	many	-	TGTGCCAGCAAGATGCGCGGGGAGCTGTTTTTT	CASKMRGELFF
TRBV19	TRBJ1-5	16	many	TRBD1	TGTGCCAGTAGTATCACAGGGGGGACGGGGGGTCAGCCCCAGCATTTT	CASSITGGTGGQPQHF
TRBV7-9	TRBJ2-2	16	few	TRBD2	TGTGCCAGCAGCCCCCCTAGCGGGGGGAGCACCGGGGAGCTGTTTTTT	CASSPPSGGSTGELFF
TRBV9	TRBJ1-1	14	many	-	TGTGCCAGCAGCGTCGGAGGGGCGGCGGCTGAAGCTTTCTTT	CASSVGGAAAEAFF